The 21 T cell receptor beta chains in this list originate from one sample, sequenced in a study of blood T cell repertoires in COVID-19. Data came from immunoSEQ multiplex PCR; TCRdb stores just in-frame clones and leaves some out. This sample has around 300,000 clones, with around 86% found just once. Source material: PBMCs or T cells enriched from blood (not recorded which). These TCRs come from a young woman who had recovered from COVID-19.

Written as DNA, the CDR3 is TGTGCCAGCAGTTACTCGTGGACAGGGGGGAACACTGAAGCTTTCTTT. Amino acids: CASSYSWTGGNTEAFF. The chain carries TRBV6-5 and TRBJ1-1; 10 nucleotides match TRBD1. The V segment lost 0 bases and the J segment 1 base; nucleotides outside the gene matches: 2. Germline values: CDR1 MNHEY, CDR2 SVGAGI. CDR3 length equals 16 residues.

This clone came up a few times. The chain employs TRBV19 and TRBJ1-1; D call uncertain. The CDR3 is made up of 13 amino acids. The germline gives CDR1 LNHDA, CDR2 SQIVND (reference sequence). V was clipped by 2 bases and J by 4 bases, with 8 bases between them. The CDR3 spells CASSISQFTEAFF. The DNA of the CDR3 is TGTGCCAGTAGTATATCCCAGTTCACTGAAGCTTTCTTT.

This rearrangement joins TRBV7-2 to TRBJ2-5; TRBD2 aligns across 9 bases. In germline, CDR1 is SGHTA, CDR2 FQGNSA. J gave up 5 bases and V 5 bases, and 12 bases lay outside the gene matches. The CDR3 totals 16 residues. The CDR3 DNA reads as TGTGCCAGCAGCACAGCCCCCCTAGCGGGAATGGAGACCCAGTACTTC. It yields the protein CASSTAPLAGMETQYF.

V is TRBV28 and J is TRBJ1-1, with D hard to call. Looked up from germline, CDR1 is MDHEN and CDR2 is SYDVKM. This CDR3 has 11 residues. The V end was cut by 9 bases, the J end by 8 bases, with 13 bases between. The CDR3 nucleotides are TGTGCCAGTACGGTTGCGCGCGAAGCTTTCTTT. Protein: CASTVAREAFF. The entire variable domain, with the rest obtained from reference TRBV28 and TRBJ1-1, is as follows: DVKVTQSSRYLVKRTGEKVFLECVQDMDHENMFWYRQDPGLGLRLIYFSYDVKMKEKGDIPEGYSVSREKKERFSLILESASTNQTSMYLCASTVAREAFFGQGTRLTVV.

Written as DNA, the CDR3 is TGTGCCAGCAGTTTAAATCAGGGAGGATCGGAGGGCTACACCTTC. It codes for CASSLNQGGSEGYTF. The chain carries TRBV27 and TRBJ1-2, with D possibly being TRBD1 (5 bases). The germline CDR1 and CDR2 sequences are MNHEY and SMNVEV (reference sequence). Trimming shortened V by 2 bases and J by 8 bases, and 18 bases separated the two germline ends. The CDR3 loop spans 15 amino acids.

This clone was observed a single time. This CDR3 is CASTPTGDAEKLFF. The CDR3 coding sequence is TGTGCCAGCACTCCGACAGGGGACGCTGAAAAACTGTTTTTT. V and J are TRBV28 and TRBJ1-4; the match to TRBD1 covers 8 bases. Germline V gene data show CDR1 as MDHEN and CDR2 as SYDVKM. V lost 7 bases to trimming and J lost 7 bases; unmatched junction nucleotides: 8. The CDR3 consists of 14 residues.

This clone was counted a single time. The CDR3 sequence: CARSYGQISNTEAFF. In nucleotides, the CDR3 is TGTGCCAGGAGCTACGGACAGATTTCGAACACTGAAGCTTTCTTT. This chain joins TRBV19 and TRBJ1-1, with a possible D match to TRBD1 (6 bases). V was clipped by 9 bases and J by 1 base, with 18 bases between them. Germline CDR1 reads LNHDA; CDR2 reads SQIVND (reference sequence). The CDR3 totals 15 residues.

The table lists this clone with a few counts. The V call is TRBV27, the J call TRBJ1-6; D is unclear. Per the germline V gene, CDR1 is MNHEY and CDR2 is SMNVEV (reference sequence). V shed 6 bases and J shed 7 bases, with 16 bases lying between them. The CDR3 runs 15 residues. The CDR3 loop reads CASSRGGGPNSPLHF. CDR3 nucleotides: TGTGCCAGCAGCCGGGGAGGAGGGCCAAATTCACCCCTCCACTTT.

This clone was found a few times. The genes are TRBV27 and TRBJ1-4; maybe TRBD1 (6 bases). V was pared by 4 bases and J by 12 bases, with 18 bases between. The CDR3 has 14 residues. Germline CDR1 MNHEY, CDR2 SMNVEV (reference sequence). The CDR3 is CASSSGGGVWQLFF. CDR3 DNA: TGTGCCAGCAGTTCCGGAGGGGGGGTGTGGCAACTGTTTTTT.

The V call is TRBV18, the J call TRBJ1-5; D is possibly TRBD1 (5 bases). This CDR3 is 14 amino acids long. Germline values: CDR1 KGHSH, CDR2 LQKENI. V lost 1 base, J lost 7 bases, and 11 bases lay in between. This CDR3 is CASSPQGSGQPQHF. In DNA form, the CDR3 reads TGTGCCAGCTCACCACAGGGGTCTGGGCAGCCCCAGCATTTT.

CDR3 sequence: CASSADRGNYGYTF. The CDR3 bases are TGTGCCAGCAGCGCGGACAGGGGAAACTATGGCTACACCTTC. The J gene is TRBJ1-2, the V gene TRBV9; 9 nucleotides align to TRBD1. In germline, CDR1 is SGDLS, CDR2 YYNGEE. The CDR3 has 14 amino acids. J lost 2 bases, V lost 3 bases, and 2 bases had no gene match.

The J gene is TRBJ1-2, the V gene TRBV7-2; 7 nucleotides line up with TRBD1. Germline V lookup: CDR1 SGHTA, CDR2 FQGNSA. The V segment lost 5 bases and the J segment 4 bases; nucleotides outside the gene matches: 7. This CDR3 is 14 amino acids long. For the CDR3, the DNA is TGTGCCAGCAGCCTAGAGGGACAGACCTATGGCTACACCTTC. Translated, it gives CASSLEGQTYGYTF.

The chain combines TRBV21-1 with TRBJ2-7; the tabulated D call, TRBD2, remains unverified against the DNA. TRBV21-1 represents a pseudogene. This CDR3 comprises 23 residues. The CDR3 region has the DNA TGTGCCAGCAGCGAAATAGGGGCCGCCCTAGCGGGAGATATGCCTTTGATTTCCTACGAGCAGTACTTC. Translating it yields CASSEIGAALAGDMPLISYEQYF.

J is TRBJ1-2 and V is TRBV7-6; possible D gene TRBD1, 5 bases. Trimming pared 5 bases from V and 1 base from J, leaving 20 bases between. The germline CDR1 and CDR2 sequences are SGHVS and FNYEAQ. CDR3 size: 17 residues. The CDR3 spells CASSIGAPTRGNYGYTF. CDR3 nucleotides: TGTGCCAGCAGCATAGGGGCCCCTACCCGGGGTAACTATGGCTACACCTTC.

The chain couples TRBV29-1 to TRBJ2-5; TRBD2 matches 11 bases. J gave up 0 bases and V 7 bases, and 4 bases lay outside the gene matches. CDR1 SQVTM and CDR2 ANQGSEA come from the germline V gene. CDR3 length equals 14 residues. CDR3 loop: CSGETSGDQETQYF. DNA for the CDR3: TGCAGCGGTGAGACTAGCGGGGACCAAGAGACCCAGTACTTC.

The chain combines TRBV5-1 with TRBJ2-1, with 14 bases that match TRBD2. The CDR3 has 15 amino acids. V was pared by 7 bases and J by 8 bases, with 8 bases of the junction left unmatched. Germline CDR1 SGHRS, CDR2 YFSETQ. CDR3 region: CASRRTSGGRYEQFF. CDR3 sequence (DNA): TGCGCCAGCCGCCGGACTAGCGGGGGGCGCTATGAGCAGTTCTTC.

The chain links TRBV7-8 to TRBJ1-6, with 7 bases lining up with TRBD1. V lost 7 bases to trimming and J lost 6 bases; unmatched junction nucleotides: 24. Germline CDR1 SGHVS, CDR2 FQNEAQ. This CDR3 contains 20 residues. This CDR3 is CASTLRRVPIQGNTNSPLHF. DNA for the CDR3: TGTGCCAGCACCCTTCGGCGGGTGCCGATACAGGGGAACACTAATTCACCCCTCCACTTT.

The gene calls are TRBV7-2 and TRBJ2-1; possibly TRBD2 for D (5 bases). The CDR3 runs to 14 residues. Looked up from germline, CDR1 is SGHTA and CDR2 is FQGNSA. V dropped 0 bases and J dropped 9 bases, with 12 bases sitting between them. The CDR3 protein is CASSLAVRRGEQFF. CDR3 DNA sequence: TGTGCCAGCAGCTTAGCGGTCCGTCGGGGTGAGCAGTTCTTC. Complete variable domain (other parts from reference TRBV7-2 and TRBJ2-1): GAGVSQSPSNKVTEKGKDVELRCDPISGHTALYWYRQSLGQGLEFLIYFQGNSAPDKSGLPSDRFSAERTGGSVSTLTIQRTQQEDSAVYLCASSLAVRRGEQFFGPGTRLTVL.

The chain couples TRBV21-1 to TRBJ1-1; TRBD1, the table's D call, lacks a check against the DNA. TRBV21-1 is labeled a pseudogene. The CDR3 has 17 amino acids. In DNA form, the CDR3 reads TGTGCCAGCAGCAAAGCTACAGGGTTAGAACCCAACACTGAAGCTTTCTTT. It encodes CASSKATGLEPNTEAFF.

The chain links TRBV28 to TRBJ2-7; TRBD1 aligns across 7 bases. J gave up 4 bases and V 10 bases, and 10 bases lay outside the gene matches. In germline, CDR1 is MDHEN, CDR2 SYDVKM. The CDR3 runs 13 residues. CDR3 nucleotide sequence: TGTGCCACCACAGGGGTGGGACCTTACGAGCAGTACTTC. Encoded protein: CATTGVGPYEQYF.

This clone has just a few counts. V usage is TRBV27 and J usage is TRBJ1-1; D unresolved. CDR3 length: 14 residues. CDR1 is MNHEY, CDR2 SMNVEV, per germline (reference sequence). V lost 9 bases and J lost 4, with 18 bases in between. The CDR3 spells CASGRKPRGTEAFF. CDR3 nucleotides: TGTGCCAGTGGGCGGAAGCCCCGGGGCACTGAAGCTTTCTTT.